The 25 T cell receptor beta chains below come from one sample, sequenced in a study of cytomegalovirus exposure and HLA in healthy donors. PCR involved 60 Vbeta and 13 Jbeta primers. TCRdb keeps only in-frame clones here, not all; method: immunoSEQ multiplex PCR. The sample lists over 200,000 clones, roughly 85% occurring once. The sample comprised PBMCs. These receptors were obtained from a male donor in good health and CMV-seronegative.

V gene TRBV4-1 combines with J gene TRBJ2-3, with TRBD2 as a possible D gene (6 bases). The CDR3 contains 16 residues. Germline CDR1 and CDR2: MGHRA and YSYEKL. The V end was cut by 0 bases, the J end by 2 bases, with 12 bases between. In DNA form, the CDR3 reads TGCGCCAGCAGCCAAGATGGAGGGTATAACACAGATACGCAGTATTTT. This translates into CASSQDGGYNTDTQYF.

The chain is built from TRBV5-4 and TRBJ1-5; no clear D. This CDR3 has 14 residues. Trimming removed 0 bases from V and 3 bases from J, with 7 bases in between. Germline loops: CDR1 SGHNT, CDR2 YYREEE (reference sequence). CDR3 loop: CASSLVGDNQPQHF. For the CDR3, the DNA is TGTGCCAGCAGCTTGGTCGGGGACAATCAGCCCCAGCATTTT.

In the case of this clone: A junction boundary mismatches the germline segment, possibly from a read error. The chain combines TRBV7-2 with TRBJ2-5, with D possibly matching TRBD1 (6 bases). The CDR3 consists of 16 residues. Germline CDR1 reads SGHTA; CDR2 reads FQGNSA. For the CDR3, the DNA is TGTGCCAGCAGCTTAGGACAGGAGTCTCCAAGAGAGGCCCAGTACTTC. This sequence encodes CASSLGQESPREAQYF.

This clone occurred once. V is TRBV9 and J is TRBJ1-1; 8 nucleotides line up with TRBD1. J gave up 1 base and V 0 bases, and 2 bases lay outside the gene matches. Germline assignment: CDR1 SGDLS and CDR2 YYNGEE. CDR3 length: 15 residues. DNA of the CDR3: TGTGCCAGCAGCGTAGGCAGGGGGCAGAACACTGAAGCTTTCTTT. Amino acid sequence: CASSVGRGQNTEAFF.

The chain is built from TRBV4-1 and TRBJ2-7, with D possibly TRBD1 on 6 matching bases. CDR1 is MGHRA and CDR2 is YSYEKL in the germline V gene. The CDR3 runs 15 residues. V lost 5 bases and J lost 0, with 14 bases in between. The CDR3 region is CASSTRDTYSYEQYF. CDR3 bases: TGCGCCAGCAGCACCCGGGACACTTACTCCTACGAGCAGTACTTC.

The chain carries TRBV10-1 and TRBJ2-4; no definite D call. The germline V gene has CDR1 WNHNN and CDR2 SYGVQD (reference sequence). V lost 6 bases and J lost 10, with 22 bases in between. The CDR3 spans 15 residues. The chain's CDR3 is CASSIRSRPIGIQYF. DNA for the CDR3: TGCGCCAGCAGCATTAGGTCGCGGCCGATTGGGATTCAGTACTTC.

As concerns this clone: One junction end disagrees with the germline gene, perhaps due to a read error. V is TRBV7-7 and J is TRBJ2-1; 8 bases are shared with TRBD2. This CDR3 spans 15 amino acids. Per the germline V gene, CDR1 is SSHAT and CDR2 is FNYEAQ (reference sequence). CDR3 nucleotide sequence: TGTGCTAGCAGCTTAGACGGGAGGGCCGTGGGTGAGCAGTTCTTC. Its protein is CASSLDGRAVGEQFF. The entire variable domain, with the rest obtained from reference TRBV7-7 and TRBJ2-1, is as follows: GAGVSQSPRYKVTKRGQDVTLRCDPISSHATLYWYQQALGQGPEFLTYFNYEAQPDKSGLPSDRFSAERPEGSISTLTIQRTEQRDSAMYRCASSLDGRAVGEQFFGPGTRLTVL.

The CDR3 protein is CASSVDARERTDTQYF. CDR3 nucleotide sequence: TGTGCCAGCAGCGTAGACGCGCGGGAGCGCACAGATACGCAGTATTTT. This chain links TRBV9 with TRBJ2-3; the match to TRBD2 covers 7 bases. This CDR3 contains 16 residues. The V and J ends lost 0 bases and 1 base, in that order; junction bases with no gene match: 5. Germline-derived CDR1 and CDR2 are SGDLS and YYNGEE. Together with reference TRBV9 and TRBJ2-3, the CDR3 gives the full variable domain: DSGVTQTPKHLITATGQRVTLRCSPRSGDLSVYWYQQSLDQGLQFLIQYYNGEERAKGNILERFSAQQFPDLHSELNLSSLELGDSALYFCASSVDARERTDTQYFGPGTRLTVL.

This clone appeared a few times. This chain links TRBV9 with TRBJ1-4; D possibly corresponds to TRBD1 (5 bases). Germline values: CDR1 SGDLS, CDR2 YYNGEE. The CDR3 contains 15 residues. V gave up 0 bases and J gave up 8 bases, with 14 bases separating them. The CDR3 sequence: CASSVVGRWGEKLFF. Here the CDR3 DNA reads TGTGCCAGCAGCGTAGTTGGCAGGTGGGGCGAAAAACTGTTTTTT.

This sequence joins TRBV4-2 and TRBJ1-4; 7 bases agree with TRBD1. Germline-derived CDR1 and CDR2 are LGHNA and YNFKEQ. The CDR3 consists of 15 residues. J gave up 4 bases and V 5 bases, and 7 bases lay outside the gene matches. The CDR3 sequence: CASSRPGQSNEKLFF. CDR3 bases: TGTGCCAGCAGCAGACCGGGACAGAGTAATGAAAAACTGTTTTTT.

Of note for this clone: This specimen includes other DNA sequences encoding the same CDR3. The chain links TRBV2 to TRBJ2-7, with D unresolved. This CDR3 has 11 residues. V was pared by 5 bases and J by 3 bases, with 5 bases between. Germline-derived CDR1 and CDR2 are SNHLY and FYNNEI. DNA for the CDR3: TGTGCCAGCAGTCCCCTCTACGAGCAGTACTTC. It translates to CASSPLYEQYF.

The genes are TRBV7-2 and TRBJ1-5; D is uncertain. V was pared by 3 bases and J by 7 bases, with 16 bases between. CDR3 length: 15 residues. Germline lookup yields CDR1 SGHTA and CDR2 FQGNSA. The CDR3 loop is CASSLGDVVGQPQHF. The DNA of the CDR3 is TGTGCCAGCAGCTTGGGAGACGTCGTTGGGCAGCCCCAGCATTTT.

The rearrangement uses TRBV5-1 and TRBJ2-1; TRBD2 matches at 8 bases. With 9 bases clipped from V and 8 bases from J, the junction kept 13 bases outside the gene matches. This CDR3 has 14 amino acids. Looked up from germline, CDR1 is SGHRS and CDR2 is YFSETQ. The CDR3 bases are TGCGCCACACGAGATCCGTCGGGAGGGGATGAGCAGTTCTTC. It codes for CATRDPSGGDEQFF.

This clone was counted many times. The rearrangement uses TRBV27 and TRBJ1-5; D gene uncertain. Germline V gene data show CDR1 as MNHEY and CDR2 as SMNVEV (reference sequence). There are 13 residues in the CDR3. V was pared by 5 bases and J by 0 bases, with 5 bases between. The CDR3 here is CASSPYSNQPQHF. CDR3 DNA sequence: TGTGCCAGCAGTCCGTATAGCAATCAGCCCCAGCATTTT.

This chain's CDR3 is CASSSKIAGGVVTDTQYF. For the CDR3, the DNA is TGTGCCAGCAGTTCGAAAATAGCGGGAGGGGTGGTGACAGATACGCAGTATTTT. The chain employs TRBV27 and TRBJ2-3, with 11 bases that match TRBD2. V shed 4 bases and J 3 bases; nucleotides not matched to a gene: 12. CDR3 length: 18 residues. CDR1 is MNHEY and CDR2 is SMNVEV in the germline V gene (reference sequence).

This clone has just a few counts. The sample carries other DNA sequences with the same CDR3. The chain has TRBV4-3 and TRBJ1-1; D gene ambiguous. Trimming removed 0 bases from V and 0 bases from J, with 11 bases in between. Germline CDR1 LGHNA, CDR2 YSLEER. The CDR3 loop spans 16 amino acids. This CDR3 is CASSQDTVTLNTEAFF. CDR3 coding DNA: TGCGCCAGCAGCCAAGATACAGTTACCTTGAACACTGAAGCTTTCTTT.

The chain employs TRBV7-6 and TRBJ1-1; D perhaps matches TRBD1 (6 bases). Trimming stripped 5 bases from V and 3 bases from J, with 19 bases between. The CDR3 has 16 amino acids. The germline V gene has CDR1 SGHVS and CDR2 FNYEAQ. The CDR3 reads CASSNNQQGGDTEAFF. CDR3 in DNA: TGTGCCAGCAGCAACAATCAACAGGGAGGGGACACTGAAGCTTTCTTT.

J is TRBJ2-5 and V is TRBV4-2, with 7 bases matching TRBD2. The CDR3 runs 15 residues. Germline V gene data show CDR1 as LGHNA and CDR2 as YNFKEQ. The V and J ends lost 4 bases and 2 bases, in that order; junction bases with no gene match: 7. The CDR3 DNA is TGTGCCAGCAGCCCGGAAACTAGCGCTCAAGAGACCCAGTACTTC. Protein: CASSPETSAQETQYF.

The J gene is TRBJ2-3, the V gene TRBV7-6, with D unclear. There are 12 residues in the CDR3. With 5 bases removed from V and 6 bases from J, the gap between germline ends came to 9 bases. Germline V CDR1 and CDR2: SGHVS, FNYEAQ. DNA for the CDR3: TGTGCCAGCAGCCCTGGTAGCGATACGCAGTATTTT. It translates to CASSPGSDTQYF.

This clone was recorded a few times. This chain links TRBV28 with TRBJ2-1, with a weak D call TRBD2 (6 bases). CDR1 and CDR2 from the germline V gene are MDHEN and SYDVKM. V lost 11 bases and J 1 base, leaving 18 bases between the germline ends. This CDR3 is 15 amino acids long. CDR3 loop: CAGGESGSSYNEQFF. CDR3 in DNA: TGTGCCGGCGGGGAGTCGGGATCGTCCTACAATGAGCAGTTCTTC.

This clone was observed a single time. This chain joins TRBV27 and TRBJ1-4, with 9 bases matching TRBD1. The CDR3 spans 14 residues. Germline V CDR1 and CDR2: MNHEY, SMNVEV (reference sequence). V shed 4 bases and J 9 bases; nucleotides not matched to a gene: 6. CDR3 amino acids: CASSSPDRGKKLFF. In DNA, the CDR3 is TGTGCCAGCAGTTCGCCGGACAGGGGAAAAAAACTGTTTTTT.

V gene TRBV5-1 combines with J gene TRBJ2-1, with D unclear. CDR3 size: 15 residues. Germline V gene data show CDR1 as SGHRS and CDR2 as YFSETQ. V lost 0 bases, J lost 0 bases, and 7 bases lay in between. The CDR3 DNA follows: TGCGCCAGCAGCTTGGCCGTCGGCTCCTACAATGAGCAGTTCTTC. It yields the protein CASSLAVGSYNEQFF. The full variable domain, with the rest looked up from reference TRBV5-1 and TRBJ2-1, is KAGVTQTPRYLIKTRGQQVTLSCSPISGHRSVSWYQQTPGQGLQFLFEYFSETQRNKGNFPGRFSGRQFSNSRSEMNVSTLELGDSALYLCASSLAVGSYNEQFFGPGTRLTVL.

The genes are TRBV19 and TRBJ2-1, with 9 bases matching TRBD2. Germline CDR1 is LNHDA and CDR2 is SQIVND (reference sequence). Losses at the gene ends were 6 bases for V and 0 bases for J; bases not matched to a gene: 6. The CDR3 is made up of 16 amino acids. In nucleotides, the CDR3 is TGTGCCAGTAGGGGAGCGGGGGGCAGCTCCTACAATGAGCAGTTCTTC. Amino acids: CASRGAGGSSYNEQFF.

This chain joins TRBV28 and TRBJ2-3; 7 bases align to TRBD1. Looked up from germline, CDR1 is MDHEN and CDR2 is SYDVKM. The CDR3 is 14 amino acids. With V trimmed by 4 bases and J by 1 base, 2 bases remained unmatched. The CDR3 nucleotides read TGTGCCAGCAGTTACGGACAGGGCACAGATACGCAGTATTTT. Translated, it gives CASSYGQGTDTQYF.

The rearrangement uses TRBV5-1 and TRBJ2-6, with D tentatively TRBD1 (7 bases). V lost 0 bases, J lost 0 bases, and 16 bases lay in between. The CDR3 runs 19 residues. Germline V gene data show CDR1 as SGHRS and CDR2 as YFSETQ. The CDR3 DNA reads TGCGCCAGCAGCTTGGGGTGGGCAGGGGGGTTCTCTGGGGCCAACGTCCTGACTTTC. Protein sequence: CASSLGWAGGFSGANVLTF.